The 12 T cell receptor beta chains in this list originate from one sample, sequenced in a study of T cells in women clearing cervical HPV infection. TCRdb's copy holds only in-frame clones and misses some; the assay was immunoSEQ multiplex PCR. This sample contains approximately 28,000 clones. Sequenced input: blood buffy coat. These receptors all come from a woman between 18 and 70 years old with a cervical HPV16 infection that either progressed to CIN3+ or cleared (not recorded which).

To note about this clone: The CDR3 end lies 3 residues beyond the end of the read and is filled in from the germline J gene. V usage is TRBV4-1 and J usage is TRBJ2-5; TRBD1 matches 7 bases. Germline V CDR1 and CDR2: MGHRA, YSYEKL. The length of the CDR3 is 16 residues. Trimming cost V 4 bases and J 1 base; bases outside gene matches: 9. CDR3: CASSPSGQWGQETQYF. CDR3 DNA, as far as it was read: TGCGCCAGCAGCCCGTCGGGACAGTGGGGCCAAGAGACC.

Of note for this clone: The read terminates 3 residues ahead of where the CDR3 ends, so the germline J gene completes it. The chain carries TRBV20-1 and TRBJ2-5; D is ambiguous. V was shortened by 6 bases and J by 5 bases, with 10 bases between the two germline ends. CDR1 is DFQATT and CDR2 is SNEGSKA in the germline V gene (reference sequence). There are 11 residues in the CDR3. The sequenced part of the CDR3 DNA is TGCAGTGCCCGGGTCGGTGAGACC. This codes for CSARVGET. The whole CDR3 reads CSARVGETQYF.

The CDR3 reads CSARTVSGANVLFF. The sequenced part of the CDR3 DNA is TGCAGTGCCAGGACAGTCTCTGGGGCCAACGTG. The rearrangement links TRBV20-1 to TRBJ2-2; D may be TRBD1 (6 bases). Coverage ceases 3 residues before the CDR3 finishes, and the germline J gene fills in the end. This CDR3 is built from 14 residues. Germline V gene sequence: CDR1 DFQATT, CDR2 SNEGSKA (reference sequence).

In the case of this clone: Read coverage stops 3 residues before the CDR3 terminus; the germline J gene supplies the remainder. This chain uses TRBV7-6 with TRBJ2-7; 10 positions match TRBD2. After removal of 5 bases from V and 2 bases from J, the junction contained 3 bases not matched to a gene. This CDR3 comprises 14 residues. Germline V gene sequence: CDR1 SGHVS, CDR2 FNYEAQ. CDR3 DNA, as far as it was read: TGTGCCAGCAGCCCAGCGGGAGGGCCCTACGAG. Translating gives CASSPAGGPYE. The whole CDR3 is CASSPAGGPYEQYF.

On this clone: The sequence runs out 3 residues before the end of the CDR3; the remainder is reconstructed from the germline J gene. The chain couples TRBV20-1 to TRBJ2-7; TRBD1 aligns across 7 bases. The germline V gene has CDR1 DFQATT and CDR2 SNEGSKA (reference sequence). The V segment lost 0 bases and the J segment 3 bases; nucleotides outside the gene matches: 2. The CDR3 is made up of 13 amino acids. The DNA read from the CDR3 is TGCAGTGCTAGAGATCCAGGGGGCTACGAG. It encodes CSARDPGGYE. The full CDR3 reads CSARDPGGYEQYF.

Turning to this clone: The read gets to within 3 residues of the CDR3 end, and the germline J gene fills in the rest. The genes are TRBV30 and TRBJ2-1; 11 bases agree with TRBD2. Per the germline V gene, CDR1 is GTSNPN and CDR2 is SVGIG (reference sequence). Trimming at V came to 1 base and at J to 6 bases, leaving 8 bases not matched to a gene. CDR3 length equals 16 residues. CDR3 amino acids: CAWSGFGLAGGNEQFF. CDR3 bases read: TGTGCCTGGAGTGGATTCGGGCTAGCGGGAGGCAATGAG. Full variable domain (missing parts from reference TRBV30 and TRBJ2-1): SQTIHQWPATLVQPVGSPLSLECTVEGTSNPNLYWYRQAAGRGLQLLFYSVGIGQISSEVPQNLSASRPQDRQFILSSKKLLLSDSGFYLCAWSGFGLAGGNEQFFGPGTRLTVL.

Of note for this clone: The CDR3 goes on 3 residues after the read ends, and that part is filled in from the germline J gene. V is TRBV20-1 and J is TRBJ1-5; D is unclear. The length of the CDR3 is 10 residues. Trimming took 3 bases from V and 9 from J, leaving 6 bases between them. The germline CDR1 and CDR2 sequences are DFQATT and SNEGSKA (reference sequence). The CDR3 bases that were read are TGCAGTGCTAGTCCCGGGCCC. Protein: CSASPGP. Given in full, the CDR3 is CSASPGPQHF.

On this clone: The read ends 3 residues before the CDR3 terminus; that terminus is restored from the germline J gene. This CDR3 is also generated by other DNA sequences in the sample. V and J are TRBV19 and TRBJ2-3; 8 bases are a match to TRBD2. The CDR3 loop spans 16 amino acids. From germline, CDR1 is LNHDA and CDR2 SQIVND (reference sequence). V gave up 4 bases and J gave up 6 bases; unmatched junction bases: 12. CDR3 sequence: CASSKVSGTRADTQYF. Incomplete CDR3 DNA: TGTGCCAGTAGTAAGGTATCCGGGACTAGGGCGGATACG. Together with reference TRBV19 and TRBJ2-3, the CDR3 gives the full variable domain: DGGITQSPKYLFRKEGQNVTLSCEQNLNHDAMYWYRQDPGQGLRLIYYSQIVNDFQKGDIAEGYSVSREKKESFPLTVTSAQKNPTAFYLCASSKVSGTRADTQYFGPGTRLTVL.

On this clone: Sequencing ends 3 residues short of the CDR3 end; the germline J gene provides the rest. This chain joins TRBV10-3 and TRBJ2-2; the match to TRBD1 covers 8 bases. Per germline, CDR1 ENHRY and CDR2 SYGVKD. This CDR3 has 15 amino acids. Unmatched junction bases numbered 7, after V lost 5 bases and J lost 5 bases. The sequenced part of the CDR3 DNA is TGTGCCATCAGTCTAGGACAGGGTGAGACCGGGGAG. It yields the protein CAISLGQGETGE. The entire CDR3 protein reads CAISLGQGETGELFF.

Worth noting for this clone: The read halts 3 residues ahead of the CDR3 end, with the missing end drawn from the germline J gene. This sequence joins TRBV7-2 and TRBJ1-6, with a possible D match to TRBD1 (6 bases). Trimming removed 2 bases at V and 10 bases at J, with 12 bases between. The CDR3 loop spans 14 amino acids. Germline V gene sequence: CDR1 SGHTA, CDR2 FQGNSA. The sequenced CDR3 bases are TGTGCCAGCAGCTTACAGGGGTCGGGGTCACCC. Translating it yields CASSLQGSGSP. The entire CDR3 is CASSLQGSGSPLHF.

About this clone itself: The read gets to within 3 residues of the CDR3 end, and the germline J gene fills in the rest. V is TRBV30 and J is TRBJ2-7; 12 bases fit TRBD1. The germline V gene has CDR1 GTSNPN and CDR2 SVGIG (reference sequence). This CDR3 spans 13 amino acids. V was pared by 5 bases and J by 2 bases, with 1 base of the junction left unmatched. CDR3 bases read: TGTGCCTGGCGGGACAGGGGGCCCTACGAG. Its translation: CAWRDRGPYE. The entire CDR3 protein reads CAWRDRGPYEQYF.

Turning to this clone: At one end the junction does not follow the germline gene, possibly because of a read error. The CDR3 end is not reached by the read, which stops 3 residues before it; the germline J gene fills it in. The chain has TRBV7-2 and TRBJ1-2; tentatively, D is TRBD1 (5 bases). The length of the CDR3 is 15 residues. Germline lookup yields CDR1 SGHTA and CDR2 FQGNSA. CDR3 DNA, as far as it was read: TGTGCCAGCAGCTTAGCTCGGCAGGGTAACGATGGC. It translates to CASSLARQGNDG. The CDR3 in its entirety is CASSLARQGNDGYTF.